This T cell receptor beta chain was sequenced during a study of T-cell reconstitution after alpha-beta-depleted transplantation in children (dated by TCRdb to the mid-2010s). With respect to the entire study: T-cell immune reconstitution after TCRalphabeta/CD19-depleted allogeneic hematopoietic cell transplantation in children was quantitatively tracked in the study by means of TCR repertoire profiling.

V loses 3 bases of germline sequence and J loses 4 bases, and the interval between the two ends is 13 bases. Including cysteine and phenylalanine, the CDR3 has 15 amino acids. Just CDR3 DNA is preserved here, 45 bases in frame from base 1. Per the germline V gene, MGHRA is the CDR1 and YSYEKL is the CDR2. This clonotype was detected a few times. Its antigen remains unidentified. Qualities for individual bases were not recorded, and no much larger clone is one base off. To prepare the library, PCR was applied. The sequencer listed for this sample is Illumina HiSeq 2500. Molecular barcoding was employed in the preparation of TCR libraries, with unique molecular identifiers being used to normalize TCRbeta repertoire quantification. TCRdb reprocessing: public reads trimmed at Q25 with fastp, clones called with MiXCR, in-frame beta chains kept. CDR3 protein duplicates are merged, each entry listing the most common genes and DNA. This sample holds 200,000 to 250,000 distinct CDR3 sequences; approximately 9.9% were observed only once. Clones ranked in the top ten supply about 5% of the sample.

The chain couples TRBV4-1 to TRBJ2-4; the D gene cannot be resolved reliably. This sample comprised PBMCs from the stem cell graft donor, obtained from the stem cell graft. The TCR sequence derives from a human donor who donated a stem cell graft to a child with SCID. In nucleotides, the sequence is TGCGCCAGCAGCCAGGCCGGCCCAGGAAAAAACATTCAGTACTTC. This is translated as CASSQAGPGKNIQYF.